The present entry profiles one T cell receptor (beta chain) with its context. Sequenced by immunoSEQ multiplex PCR; TCRdb stores in-frame clones only, minus some. This table holds fewer than 85,000 clones, roughly 85% found once. The data are from a study of T cell responses to AZD1222 COVID-19 vaccine. Trimming cost V 7 bases and J 3 bases; bases outside gene matches: 10. The CDR3 spans 15 residues. From germline, CDR1 is LNHDA and CDR2 SQIVND (reference sequence). The sample in question was peripheral blood, obtained 28 days after the second AZD1222 dose. The TCR originated in an adult who received the AZD1222 COVID-19 vaccine. The chain carries TRBV19 and TRBJ1-2, with 8 positions matching TRBD1. In DNA form, the CDR3 reads TGTGCCAGTACCCACCCAGGGGGCAATGACTATGGCTACACCTTC. It is translated as CASTHPGGNDYGYTF.